This T cell receptor (beta chain) derives from a study of identifying expanded T cells in peripheral blood. In the case of this clone: Its antigen remains unknown.

Trimming stripped 6 bases from V and 4 bases from J, with 25 bases between. The V gene's germline CDR1 is MDHEN and CDR2 SYDVKM. CDR3 length: 18 residues. The method was immunoSEQ multiplex PCR; TCRdb's version includes in-frame clones alone and lacks a portion of them. The sample includes about 81,000 clones, 65% to 85% of them seen just once. The study's findings and limits: Differentially abundant clones: 1 to 1.5 between replicates, 16.4 at 2 to 3 weeks, less than 25 at four.

Collection occurred without any documented infections or immune events in donors. The sample consisted of blood. The rearrangement links TRBV28 to TRBJ1-5; possible D gene TRBD1, 6 bases. The TCR was taken from a person aged 18 to 75 in good health. The CDR3 region has the DNA TGTGCCAGCAGGCTGGGGGCGAGACACGGGGCTGGGAATCAGCCCCAGCATTTT. As protein: CASRLGARHGAGNQPQHF.